A single sample is the source of the 24 T cell receptor beta chains below, sequenced in a study of shared clonotypes between healthy human individuals. TCRdb keeps only in-frame clones here, not all; method: immunoSEQ multiplex PCR. Seen here are nearly 1 million clones, more than 75% observed once, and the top ten hold about 1.5%. The specimen sequenced was memory CD4+ T cells sorted from blood. Stated subset: CD45RA-negative fraction. These receptor sequences come from a man younger than 35 in good health.

This clone was recorded a few times. The chain has TRBV9 and TRBJ2-2; D is uncertain. V lost 4 bases and J 6 bases, leaving 7 bases between the germline ends. The germline CDR1 and CDR2 sequences are SGDLS and YYNGEE. The length of the CDR3 is 12 residues. CDR3 DNA sequence: TGTGCCAGCAGCTCGTTCTCCGGGGAGCTGTTTTTT. Translation: CASSSFSGELFF. The whole variable domain, filled in from reference TRBV9 and TRBJ2-2, reads DSGVTQTPKHLITATGQRVTLRCSPRSGDLSVYWYQQSLDQGLQFLIQYYNGEERAKGNILERFSAQQFPDLHSELNLSSLELGDSALYFCASSSFSGELFFGEGSRLTVL.

Comments on this clone: Since a much larger clone is just one base distant, this may be a read error. In the same sample, other DNA sequences code for this CDR3. This CDR3 is CASSLAQETQYF. The CDR3 bases are TGTGCCAGCAGCTTAGCCCAAGAGACCCAGTACTTC. This chain links TRBV11-2 with TRBJ2-5; D call uncertain. Trimming cost V 1 base and J 1 base, with 1 base left between them. From germline, CDR1 is SGHAT and CDR2 FQNNGV. The CDR3 spans 12 residues.

The chain carries TRBV11-2 and TRBJ2-2; 8 nucleotides align to TRBD1. The V gene's germline CDR1 is SGHAT and CDR2 FQNNGV. Trimming at V came to 1 base and at J to 6 bases, leaving 4 bases not matched to a gene. The CDR3 extends over 15 amino acids. The CDR3 reads CASSLGTGSPGELFF. In DNA form, the CDR3 reads TGTGCCAGCAGCTTAGGGACAGGGAGTCCCGGGGAGCTGTTTTTT.

This sequence joins TRBV29-1 and TRBJ2-3, with 7 bases lining up with TRBD2. The V gene end was trimmed by 3 bases and the J gene end by 5 bases; junction bases not matched to a gene: 17. This CDR3 contains 17 residues. Germline assignment: CDR1 SQVTM and CDR2 ANQGSEA. CDR3 loop: CSVDSRLARGGLDTQYF. The CDR3 region has the DNA TGCAGCGTTGATTCCAGACTAGCCCGGGGCGGTTTAGATACGCAGTATTTT.

The chain joins TRBV11-2 to TRBJ2-5; TRBD1 aligns across 7 bases. CDR3 length equals 15 residues. The V gene end was trimmed by 4 bases and the J gene end by 5 bases; junction bases not matched to a gene: 10. Per the germline V gene, CDR1 is SGHAT and CDR2 is FQNNGV. The CDR3 reads CASSSPAGGWETQYF. The CDR3 coding sequence is TGTGCCAGCAGCTCCCCCGCAGGGGGTTGGGAGACCCAGTACTTC. The complete variable domain, with remaining parts taken from reference TRBV11-2 and TRBJ2-5, reads EAGVAQSPRYKIIEKRQSVAFWCNPISGHATLYWYQQILGQGPKLLIQFQNNGVVDDSQLPKDRFSAERLKGVDSTLKIQPAKLEDSAVYLCASSSPAGGWETQYFGPGTRLLVL.

A few counts support this clone. This chain links TRBV7-8 with TRBJ1-5, with D perhaps TRBD1 (5 bases). V was trimmed by 1 base and J by 2 bases, leaving 9 bases between them. Per the germline V gene, CDR1 is SGHVS and CDR2 is FQNEAQ. This CDR3 is 15 amino acids long. The DNA for the CDR3 is TGTGCCAGCAGCTTAGAGGGGATAGGCAATCAGCCCCAGCATTTT. It codes for CASSLEGIGNQPQHF.

The chain recombines TRBV5-6 with TRBJ1-3, with D possibly matching TRBD1 (5 bases). This CDR3 has 14 residues. Germline loops: CDR1 SGHDT, CDR2 YYEEEE. V gave up 4 bases and J gave up 4 bases, with 12 bases separating them. As DNA, the CDR3 is TGTGCCAGCAGCAATACCGGGACGGGAAACACCATATATTTT. Translation gives CASSNTGTGNTIYF.

This clone was seen just once. This chain uses TRBV28 with TRBJ1-3; D not resolved. CDR1 is MDHEN and CDR2 is SYDVKM in the germline V gene. V was clipped by 10 bases and J by 2 bases, with 12 bases between them. The CDR3 is 13 amino acids. The DNA of the CDR3 is TGTGCCACCGTGGACCCTCCTGGAAACACCATATATTTT. This codes for CATVDPPGNTIYF.

CDR3 loop: CASSRDSQETQYF. For the CDR3, the DNA is TGTGCCAGCAGCCGGGACTCCCAAGAGACCCAGTACTTC. This sequence joins TRBV9 and TRBJ2-5; D is possibly TRBD2 (6 bases). Trimming removed 4 bases from V and 1 base from J, with 8 bases in between. This CDR3 has 13 residues. Germline values: CDR1 SGDLS, CDR2 YYNGEE. The whole variable domain, remainder taken from reference TRBV9 and TRBJ2-5, is DSGVTQTPKHLITATGQRVTLRCSPRSGDLSVYWYQQSLDQGLQFLIQYYNGEERAKGNILERFSAQQFPDLHSELNLSSLELGDSALYFCASSRDSQETQYFGPGTRLLVL.

CDR3 sequence reads: CASSPGFGDSPLHF. CDR3 in DNA: TGTGCCAGCTCACCGGGGTTTGGGGATTCACCCCTCCACTTT. This rearrangement joins TRBV18 to TRBJ1-6; D not certain. This CDR3 has 14 amino acids. V was pared by 3 bases and J by 8 bases, with 11 bases between. Germline V gene data show CDR1 as KGHSH and CDR2 as LQKENI. Looking up the rest from reference TRBV18 and TRBJ1-6 gives the full variable domain: NAGVMQNPRHLVRRRGQEARLRCSPMKGHSHVYWYRQLPEEGLKFMVYLQKENIIDESGMPKERFSAEFPKEGPSILRIQQVVRGDSAAYFCASSPGFGDSPLHFGNGTRLTVT.

The J gene is TRBJ1-2, the V gene TRBV9; TRBD1 might be the D (5 bases). The CDR3 covers 14 residues. Germline V gene sequence: CDR1 SGDLS, CDR2 YYNGEE. Trimming shortened V by 0 bases and J by 7 bases, and 13 bases separated the two germline ends. The CDR3 protein is CASSVANRTGGYTF. In nucleotides, the CDR3 is TGTGCCAGCAGCGTAGCTAACAGGACGGGTGGCTACACCTTC. Supplemented by reference TRBV9 and TRBJ1-2, the full variable domain reads DSGVTQTPKHLITATGQRVTLRCSPRSGDLSVYWYQQSLDQGLQFLIQYYNGEERAKGNILERFSAQQFPDLHSELNLSSLELGDSALYFCASSVANRTGGYTFGSGTRLTVV.

The rearrangement joins TRBV19 to TRBJ2-1; a possible D gene is TRBD1 (5 bases). Trimming cost V 2 bases and J 0 bases, with 20 bases left between them. Per germline, CDR1 LNHDA and CDR2 SQIVND (reference sequence). This CDR3 region has 19 residues. CDR3 DNA sequence: TGTGCCAGTAGTATAAGGGGAACTGTGAGCGCGAGCTCCTACAATGAGCAGTTCTTC. This gives the protein CASSIRGTVSASSYNEQFF.

This clone occurred once. A junction boundary mismatches the germline segment, possibly from a read error. The chain recombines TRBV10-3 with TRBJ2-7; tentatively, D is TRBD2 (6 bases). The CDR3 sequence is 13 residues long. Germline CDR1 reads ENHRY; CDR2 reads SYGVKD. CDR3 bases: TGCCGAATACTAGCTCCGAGCTCCTACGAGCAGTACTTC. Encoded protein: CRILAPSSYEQYF.

A few counts support this clone. This chain links TRBV30 with TRBJ1-4, with a tentative D call TRBD1 (5 bases). Germline lookup yields CDR1 GTSNPN and CDR2 SVGIG (reference sequence). Deletions cut 2 bases from V and 5 bases from J, with 12 bases between. CDR3 length: 14 residues. CDR3 sequence reads: CAWSTDSQNEKLFF. The CDR3 DNA reads TGTGCCTGGAGTACTGACAGTCAGAATGAAAAACTGTTTTTT.

About this clone: The same CDR3 also results from other DNA sequences found in this sample. The V gene is TRBV30, the J gene TRBJ2-3; 11 bases are a match to TRBD2. CDR3 length: 15 residues. Germline values: CDR1 GTSNPN, CDR2 SVGIG (reference sequence). Trimming cost V 1 base and J 2 bases; bases outside gene matches: 2. In DNA, the CDR3 is TGTGCCTGGAGTGGACTAGCGGGGTCCACAGATACGCAGTATTTT. This encodes CAWSGLAGSTDTQYF.

This clone was counted at least ten times. The chain links TRBV10-2 to TRBJ1-1, with a possible D match to TRBD1 (6 bases). Germline CDR1 is WSHSY and CDR2 is SAAADI. There are 14 residues in the CDR3. V lost 10 bases and J lost 1, with 16 bases in between. The DNA of the CDR3 is TGCGCCACTAGACAAGCACAGGGGAACACTGAAGCTTTCTTT. Protein sequence: CATRQAQGNTEAFF.

The chain links TRBV6-1 to TRBJ1-5, with D perhaps matching TRBD1 (6 bases). V lost 6 bases to trimming and J lost 4 bases, with 16 bases between them. CDR1 and CDR2 from the germline V gene are MNHNS and SASEGT. The CDR3 runs to 15 residues. CDR3 in amino acids: CASRQTGSGNQPQHF. DNA for the CDR3: TGTGCCAGCAGACAAACAGGGTCTGGGAATCAGCCCCAGCATTTT.

This clone was seen ten or more times. The CDR3: CASSWDTASGELFF. Here the CDR3 DNA reads TGTGCCAGCAGCTGGGATACGGCGTCCGGGGAGCTGTTTTTT. The chain employs TRBV7-2 and TRBJ2-2; D gene unclear. CDR3 length equals 14 residues. CDR1 is SGHTA, CDR2 FQGNSA, per germline. The V end was cut by 4 bases, the J end by 6 bases, with 12 bases between.

The genes are TRBV10-2 and TRBJ2-1, with a tentative D call TRBD2 (6 bases). CDR3 length: 13 amino acids. Germline V gives CDR1 WSHSY, CDR2 SAAADI. The V and J ends lost 6 bases and 6 bases respectively, with 12 bases between them. The CDR3 sequence is CASSTAGGNEQFF. CDR3 in DNA: TGCGCCAGCAGCACGGCCGGGGGCAATGAGCAGTTCTTC.

The rearrangement joins TRBV1 to TRBJ1-2; the table gives TRBD1 as D, unverified against the DNA. TRBV1 is a documented pseudogene. There are 15 residues in the CDR3. The CDR3 region has the DNA TGCACCAGCAGCCCGGGACAGGGGTTTAACTATGGCTACACCTTC. Encoded protein: CTSSPGQGFNYGYTF.

This clone has a single count. The chain employs TRBV19 and TRBJ1-2; D ambiguous. The V end was cut by 0 bases, the J end by 4 bases, with 12 bases between. Germline-derived CDR1 and CDR2 are LNHDA and SQIVND (reference sequence). The CDR3 totals 15 residues. CDR3 in DNA: TGTGCCAGTAGTATAGATGACACCTCTCCCTATGGCTACACCTTC. Amino acids: CASSIDDTSPYGYTF.

The chain combines TRBV7-9 with TRBJ1-5; the match to TRBD1 covers 10 bases. Germline V lookup: CDR1 SEHNR, CDR2 FQNEAQ (reference sequence). The CDR3 has 17 amino acids. V gave up 2 bases and J gave up 3 bases; unmatched junction bases: 7. This CDR3 is CASSLYGTGASNQPQHF. The CDR3 coding sequence is TGTGCCAGCAGCTTATATGGGACAGGGGCCTCCAATCAGCCCCAGCATTTT.

The V call is TRBV28, the J call TRBJ1-5, with a tentative D call TRBD1 (5 bases). V was trimmed by 3 bases and J by 3 bases, leaving 9 bases between them. CDR3 size: 14 residues. Germline V lookup: CDR1 MDHEN, CDR2 SYDVKM. The CDR3 spells CASSFSGTNQPQHF. The CDR3 DNA sequence: TGTGCCAGCAGTTTCTCGGGGACCAATCAGCCCCAGCATTTT.

This chain links TRBV2 with TRBJ2-7; TRBD1 is a possible D gene (5 bases). V was pared by 6 bases and J by 3 bases, with 12 bases between. This CDR3 is built from 13 residues. CDR1 is SNHLY and CDR2 is FYNNEI in the germline V gene. CDR3 sequence reads: CASRPGYLYEQYF. Here the CDR3 DNA reads TGTGCCAGCAGACCAGGGTACCTCTACGAGCAGTACTTC.